This TCR beta chain derives from a study of shared clonotypes between healthy human individuals (dated by TCRdb to the early 2020s). About the investigation overall: The cohort included three men and two women between 18 and 49 years of age. For each donor, three plates each were used for CD4 naive and CD4 memory, two plates were used for CD8 naive, and one plate was used for CD8 memory. To estimate repertoire size and how much clonotype sharing occurs between individuals, the study deeply sequenced the blood TCR repertoires of 5 or 6 healthy adults. Different laboratories and diverse techniques were used to prepare libraries and sequence TCR repertoires, to increase sequencing depth and limit assay-specific biases. Between about 0.94 and 10 billion PBMCs per donor were obtained by leukapheresis.

The donors were healthy, HIV-negative adults who had no recently reported acute infections or vaccinations. Every donor was a Caucasian adult living in Nashville, Tennessee, USA. CD4+ T cells were enriched by magnetic negative selection; naive cells were then positively selected on CD45RA, and the negative fraction formed the memory subset. Blood was collected by leukapheresis, and PBMCs were isolated by Ficoll-Histopaque density gradient centrifugation and then cryopreserved in liquid nitrogen vapor phase. Purity and quantity of every magnetically sorted T cell population were checked by analytical flow cytometry. Genomic DNA was isolated from every sorted fraction and measured by UV absorbance on a Nanodrop 2000c. What the study reported, not specific to this receptor: Estimated clonotype richness was generally larger for naive than for memory subsets. The genetic and exposure-history diversity represented was limited by the small number of donors. Rarefaction of sorted-subset datasets indicated incomplete sequencing despite the large sequencing depth. Compared with non-shared clonotypes, clonotypes shared by all four sorted-subset donors had higher generation probabilities. Sampling was restricted to blood, and TCR repertoires in tissues likely differ from the TCR repertoires found in blood. Based on pairwise subsampling, the degree of clonotype sharing among donors was expected to be affected by sequencing depth. Sharing across a handful of donors was observed for 5% to 6.5% of naive CD4, 3.5% of naive CD8, 2% to 2.5% of memory CD4, and around 0.42% of memory CD8 clonotypes.

This clone has only a few counts. It has no known antigen specificity. Since a much larger clone is just one base distant, this may be a read error. The sample carries other DNA sequences with the same CDR3. TCR CDR3 regions were amplified from genomic DNA by multiplex PCR using the deep immunoSEQ assay. Genomic DNA extracted from each cell subset was distributed evenly over all wells of several immunoSEQ 96-well plates, and each plate served as one replicate. For sorted subsets, 200 to 250 ng genomic DNA, equal to about 30,000 T cell genomes, was loaded into each replicate PCR. Purified libraries were quantified with a Qubit 3.0 fluorometer, sized on a Bioanalyzer 2100, and re-quantified with the KAPA Library Quantification kit. A separate single-read 150-cycle Illumina NextSeq 550 flow cell was used to sequence each immunoSEQ 96-well plate. On the study's bioinformatics: Because the immunoSEQ output held only junctional sequences and lacked quality scores, the filtering could not match the filtering applied to full-length reads. Sequences were annotated with PyIR, a Python wrapper for IgBLAST v1.9, using IMGT germline references to assign V/J genes and CDR3. Reads were filtered out if the reads had weak V/J assignments (E-value above 1e-6), no CDR3, stop codons, out-of-frame junctions, or ambiguous translated residues. V3J clonotypes were defined as sequences sharing the same inferred V gene, J gene, and CDR3 amino acid sequence. The percentage overlap between two repertoires was calculated by dividing the number of shared unique clonotypes by the size of the smaller repertoire. Richness of each repertoire was evaluated using RTK rarefaction, the Chao1 estimator, and Recon v2.1 estimates of unobserved clonotypes. Generation probabilities for all TCRbeta clonotypes obtained by the gDNA method from a few donors were computed using OLGA. TCRdb took over this immuneACCESS table, retaining in-frame rearrangements with V and J assigned. Such tables are incomplete; in checked studies, under half of the missing clones stem from an unresolved V gene, and the remainder is unexplained. The V and J calls and clone size are taken from that table; D and trimming were inferred from the DNA. The sample table records some 300,000 clones; less than 75% of these occur just once. Clones ranked in the top ten supply more than 9% of the sample.

The sequence was obtained from a man in his thirties or forties in good health. The sequencing sample was made of memory CD4+ T cells sorted from blood. The cell subset or site label here, explained by the study, means: CD45RA-negative fraction.

The DNA sequence follows: TGTGCCAGCAGTGGGACTGGGGGTCAGCCCCAGCATTTT. It encodes CASSGTGGQPQHF. The V gene is TRBV27 and the J gene is TRBJ1-5, with a tentative D gene TRBD1 over 5 matching bases. CDR1 MNHEY and CDR2 SMNVEV are derived from the germline V gene (reference sequence). V is pared back by 5 bases and J by 6 bases, with 11 bases lying between the germline termini. Measured from the cysteine to the phenylalanine, the CDR3 is 13 residues long. The sequence is cut down to CDR3 DNA, 39 bases in frame from base 1.